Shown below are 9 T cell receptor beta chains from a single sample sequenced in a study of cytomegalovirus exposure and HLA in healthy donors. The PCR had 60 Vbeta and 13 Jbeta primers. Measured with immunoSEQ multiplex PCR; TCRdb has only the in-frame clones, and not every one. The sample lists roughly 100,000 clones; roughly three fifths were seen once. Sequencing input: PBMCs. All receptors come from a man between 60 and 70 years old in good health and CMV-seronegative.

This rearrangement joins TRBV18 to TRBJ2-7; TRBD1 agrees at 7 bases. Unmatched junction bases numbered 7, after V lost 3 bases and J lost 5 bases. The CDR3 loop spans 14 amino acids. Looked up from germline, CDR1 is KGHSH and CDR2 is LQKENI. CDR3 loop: CASSPRQGDHEQYF. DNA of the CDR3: TGTGCCAGCTCACCGCGGCAGGGGGACCACGAGCAGTACTTC.

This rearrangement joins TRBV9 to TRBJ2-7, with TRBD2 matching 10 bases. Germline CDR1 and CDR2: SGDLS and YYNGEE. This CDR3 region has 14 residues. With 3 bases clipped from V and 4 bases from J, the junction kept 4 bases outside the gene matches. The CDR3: CASSEGLATYEQYF. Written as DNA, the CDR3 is TGTGCCAGCAGCGAGGGACTAGCGACATACGAGCAGTACTTC.

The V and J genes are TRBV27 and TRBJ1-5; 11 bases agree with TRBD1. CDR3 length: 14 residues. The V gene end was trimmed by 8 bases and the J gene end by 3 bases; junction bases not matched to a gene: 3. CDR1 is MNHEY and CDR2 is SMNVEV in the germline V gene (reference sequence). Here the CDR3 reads CASGTGGINQPQHF. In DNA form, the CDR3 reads TGTGCCAGCGGGACAGGGGGGATCAATCAGCCCCAGCATTTT.

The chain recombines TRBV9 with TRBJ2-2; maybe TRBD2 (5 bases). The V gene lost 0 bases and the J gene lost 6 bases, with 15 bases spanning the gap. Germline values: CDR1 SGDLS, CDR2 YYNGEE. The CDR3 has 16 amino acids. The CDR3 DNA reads TGTGCCAGCAGCGTAGTGGCTAGCTACCCACCCGGGGAGCTGTTTTTT. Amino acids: CASSVVASYPPGELFF.

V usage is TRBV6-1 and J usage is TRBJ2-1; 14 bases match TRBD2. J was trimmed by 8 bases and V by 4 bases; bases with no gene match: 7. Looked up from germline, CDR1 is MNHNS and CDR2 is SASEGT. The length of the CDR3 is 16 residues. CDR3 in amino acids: CASSGWGTSGGHEQFF. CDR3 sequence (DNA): TGTGCCAGCAGTGGATGGGGGACTAGCGGGGGCCATGAGCAGTTCTTC.

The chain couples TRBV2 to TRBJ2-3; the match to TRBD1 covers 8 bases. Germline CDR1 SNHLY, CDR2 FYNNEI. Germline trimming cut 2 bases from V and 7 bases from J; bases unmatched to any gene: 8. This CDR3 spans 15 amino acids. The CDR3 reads CASSENDRGRYTQYF. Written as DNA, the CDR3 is TGTGCCAGCAGTGAAAATGACAGGGGTCGATATACGCAGTATTTT.

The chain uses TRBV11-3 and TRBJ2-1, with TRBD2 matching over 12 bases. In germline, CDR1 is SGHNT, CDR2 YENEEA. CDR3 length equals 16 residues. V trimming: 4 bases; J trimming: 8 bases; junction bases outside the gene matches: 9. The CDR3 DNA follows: TGTGCCAGCAGCTCTCTAGCGGGAGGGCCGGCCGATGAGCAGTTCTTC. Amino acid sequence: CASSSLAGGPADEQFF.

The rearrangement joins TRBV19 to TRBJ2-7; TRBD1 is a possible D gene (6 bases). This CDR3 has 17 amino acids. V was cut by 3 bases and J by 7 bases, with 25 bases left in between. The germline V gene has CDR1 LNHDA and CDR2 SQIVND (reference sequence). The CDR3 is CASSMFPFRTAEVEQYF. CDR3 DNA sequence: TGTGCCAGTAGTATGTTTCCTTTTCGGACAGCCGAGGTTGAGCAGTACTTC.

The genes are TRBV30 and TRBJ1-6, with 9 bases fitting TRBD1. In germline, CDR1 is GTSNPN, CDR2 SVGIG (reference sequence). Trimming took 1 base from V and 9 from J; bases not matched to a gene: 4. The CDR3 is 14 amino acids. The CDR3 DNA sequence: TGTGCCTGGAGTGCACGACAGGGGGGTTCACCCCTCCACTTT. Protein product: CAWSARQGGSPLHF. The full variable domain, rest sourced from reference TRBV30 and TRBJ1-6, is SQTIHQWPATLVQPVGSPLSLECTVEGTSNPNLYWYRQAAGRGLQLLFYSVGIGQISSEVPQNLSASRPQDRQFILSSKKLLLSDSGFYLCAWSARQGGSPLHFGNGTRLTVT.